A single sample is the source of the 15 T cell receptor beta chains below, sequenced in a study of CD8 T cells in ankylosing spondylitis. Overall study findings and caveats: A TCR beta motif of fewer than ten highly homologous variants seemed to mark ankylosing spondylitis blood.

TCRdb recomputed calls from the 5' RACE reads with MiXCR, one row per CDR3 protein. The repertoire holds about 340,000 distinct CDR3 sequences, with 7.5% to 9% as singletons. Antigens for these TCRs are unknown. The sample was blood, either unsorted or a sorted T cell fraction (not recorded which). The origin of the receptors is a male donor with ankylosing spondylitis.

At least ten counts were recorded for this clonotype. This chain uses TRBV29-1 with TRBJ2-5; no clear D gene. This CDR3 comprises 13 residues. Germline assignment: CDR1 SQVTM and CDR2 ANQGSEA. Trimming removed 3 bases from V and 5 bases from J, with 13 bases in between. CDR3 amino acids: CSVDLMARETQYF. DNA for the CDR3: TGCAGCGTTGATCTGATGGCCCGGGAGACCCAGTACTTC. The entire variable domain, with the rest obtained from reference TRBV29-1 and TRBJ2-5, is as follows: SAVISQKPSRDICQRGTSLTIQCQVDSQVTMMFWYRQQPGQSLTLIATANQGSEATYESGFVIDKFPISRPNLTFSTLTVSNMSPEDSSIYLCSVDLMARETQYFGPGTRLLVL.

In this sample, this clonotype turned up a few times. V and J are TRBV27 and TRBJ2-7; a weak D match, TRBD2 (5 bases). Trimming cost V 6 bases and J 4 bases, with 19 bases left between them. The length of the CDR3 is 15 residues. Germline V gene lookup returns CDR1 MNHEY and CDR2 SMNVEV (reference sequence). The CDR3 DNA follows: TGTGCCAGCAGCTCAGTCAAAGGACGGAGGTACGAGCAGTACTTC. It specifies CASSSVKGRRYEQYF.

The chain has TRBV5-1 and TRBJ1-1, with D unclear. The CDR3 extends over 14 amino acids. CDR1 is SGHRS and CDR2 is YFSETQ in the germline V gene. Between the trimmed V and J ends, which lost 2 bases and 5 bases, there was a span of 13 bases. The DNA of the CDR3 is TGCGCCAGCAGCTTCGCTTCAGTAAGGACTGAAGCTTTCTTT. The encoded protein is CASSFASVRTEAFF.

Only a few counts were recorded for this clonotype. The gene calls are TRBV12-3 or TRBV12-4 and TRBJ2-3; D not resolved. CDR3 size: 17 residues. V was cut by 0 bases and J by 2 bases, with 15 bases left in between. In DNA form, the CDR3 reads TGTGCCAGCAGTTTAGCCCAGGACGGCTACTTCACAGATACGCAGTATTTT. Residues: CASSLAQDGYFTDTQYF.

The chain has TRBV5-1 and TRBJ1-1; D may be TRBD1 (5 bases). V was cut by 4 bases and J by 3 bases, with 13 bases left in between. Germline V CDR1 and CDR2: SGHRS, YFSETQ. This CDR3 spans 14 amino acids. DNA for the CDR3: TGCGCCAGCAGCAACGCAGGGTTGCACACTGAAGCTTTCTTT. Its protein product is CASSNAGLHTEAFF.

The rearrangement uses TRBV12-3 or TRBV12-4 and TRBJ2-3; D not resolved. The CDR3 runs 15 residues. Trimming stripped 2 bases from V and 4 bases from J, with 13 bases between. CDR3 loop: CASSLQKALADTQYF. The DNA for the CDR3 is TGTGCCAGCAGTTTACAGAAGGCCCTAGCAGATACGCAGTATTTT.

The CDR3 bases are TGTGCCAGCAGTCCACTTATGGGGGGCGATGAGACCCAGTACTTC. It codes for CASSPLMGGDETQYF. V and J are TRBV28 and TRBJ2-5; tentatively, D is TRBD1 or TRBD2 (6 bases each). The CDR3 spans 15 residues. V lost 5 bases, J lost 5 bases, and 18 bases lay in between. The germline V gene has CDR1 MDHEN and CDR2 SYDVKM.

This clonotype was found a few times. This rearrangement joins TRBV5-1 to TRBJ1-5; 7 bases are a match to TRBD1. With V trimmed by 1 base and J by 7 bases, 5 bases remained unmatched. In germline, CDR1 is SGHRS, CDR2 YFSETQ. The CDR3 sequence is 14 residues long. The CDR3 DNA reads TGCGCCAGCAGCTTGAAAGGGGGCGAACAGCCCCAGCATTTT. Translated: CASSLKGGEQPQHF.

This clonotype was counted ten times or more. The chain combines TRBV5-1 with TRBJ1-1, with 9 bases lining up with TRBD1. Germline lookup yields CDR1 SGHRS and CDR2 YFSETQ. The V gene end was trimmed by 4 bases and the J gene end by 4 bases; junction bases not matched to a gene: 5. The CDR3 length is 14 residues. The CDR3 is CASSGQGTSTEAFF. For the CDR3, the DNA is TGCGCCAGCAGCGGACAGGGGACGTCCACTGAAGCTTTCTTT.

This clonotype was detected ten times or more. This rearrangement joins TRBV2 to TRBJ2-1, with D possibly called TRBD1 or TRBD2 (5 bases each). This CDR3 comprises 10 residues. Germline CDR1 SNHLY, CDR2 FYNNEI. Trimming took off 6 bases at V and 12 bases at J, with 9 bases between the two ends. The CDR3 nucleotides are TGTGCCAGCAGGGCAGGGAGGCAGTTCTTC. Protein sequence: CASRAGRQFF.

This clonotype was counted between two and nine times. The CDR3 DNA reads as TGTGCCACCAGCAGCTCCGATGGGCTGAGCTCCTACGAGCAGTACTTC. Translation gives CATSSSDGLSSYEQYF. The J gene is TRBJ2-7, the V gene TRBV15; no reliable D call. Germline loops: CDR1 LNHNV, CDR2 YYDKDF (reference sequence). There are 16 residues in the CDR3. V gave up 3 bases and J gave up 0 bases, with 15 bases separating them.

This clonotype was detected many times. J is TRBJ1-6 and V is TRBV20-1, with D perhaps TRBD1 (6 bases). The V end lost 2 bases, the J end lost 9 bases, and 14 bases lay between the germline ends. The CDR3 is 14 amino acids. Looked up from germline, CDR1 is DFQATT and CDR2 is SNEGSKA (reference sequence). CDR3 nucleotide sequence: TGCAGTGCTAGATTTCGGACAGTGGCTTCACCCCTCCACTTT. Its protein is CSARFRTVASPLHF.

There are a few counts of this clonotype. The gene calls are TRBV6-2 or TRBV6-3 and TRBJ1-5, with 12 nucleotides matching TRBD1. V dropped 4 bases and J dropped 6; count of bases not matched to a gene: 7. Germline V lookup: CDR1 MNHEY, CDR2 SVGEGT. This CDR3 comprises 16 residues. CDR3 region: CASSSNRDRGRQPQHF. The CDR3 DNA is TGTGCCAGCAGTTCAAATCGGGACAGGGGGCGTCAGCCCCAGCATTTT.

This clonotype has only a few counts. The chain combines TRBV12-3 or TRBV12-4 with TRBJ2-6; TRBD1 matches at 7 bases. After removal of 5 bases from V and 2 bases from J, the junction contained 3 bases not matched to a gene. The CDR3 totals 15 residues. CDR3 DNA: TGTGCCAGCAGTCACGACAGGGCTGGGGCCAACGTCCTGACTTTC. Protein: CASSHDRAGANVLTF.

This clonotype was seen only a few times. V is TRBV7-9 and J is TRBJ1-6; TRBD1 agrees at 7 bases. The V gene end was trimmed by 3 bases and the J gene end by 10 bases; junction bases not matched to a gene: 6. Germline loops: CDR1 SEHNR, CDR2 FQNEAQ (reference sequence). The CDR3 loop spans 14 amino acids. DNA for the CDR3: TGTGCCAGCAGCTTGGGACAGACAAGGTCACCCCTCCACTTT. This translates into CASSLGQTRSPLHF.